Presented here are 9 T cell receptor beta chains from one specimen sequenced in a study of blood T cell repertoires in COVID-19. Clones were read by immunoSEQ multiplex PCR, and TCRdb kept only the in-frame ones, dropping some. The sample consists of some 220,000 clones, approximately 86% of them appearing once. Sequences were obtained from peripheral blood. These receptors originate from an older woman with active or convalescent COVID-19.

The chain employs TRBV28 and TRBJ2-7; TRBD1 matches 9 bases. Germline V gene sequence: CDR1 MDHEN, CDR2 SYDVKM. CDR3 length: 14 amino acids. J was trimmed by 4 bases and V by 5 bases; bases with no gene match: 6. In DNA form, the CDR3 reads TGTGCCAGCAGTGCCACCGGGACAGGGTACGAGCAGTACGTC. Its protein product is CASSATGTGYEQYV.

The genes are TRBV27 and TRBJ1-2; D gene uncertain. The CDR3 spans 13 residues. Germline assignment: CDR1 MNHEY and CDR2 SMNVEV (reference sequence). Trimming took off 3 bases at V and 5 bases at J, with 10 bases between the two ends. As DNA, the CDR3 is TGTGCCAGCAGTTTTTACAGCGGATATGGCTACACCTTC. It translates to CASSFYSGYGYTF.

V and J are TRBV6-6 and TRBJ2-7; 8 bases are a match to TRBD2. The CDR3 consists of 16 residues. The V and J ends lost 2 bases and 3 bases, in that order; junction bases with no gene match: 9. Germline loops: CDR1 MNHNY, CDR2 SVGAGI (reference sequence). CDR3 amino acids: CASSYLAGHSLYEQYV. CDR3 in DNA: TGTGCCAGCAGTTACCTAGCGGGCCATAGCCTCTACGAGCAGTACGTC.

This chain uses TRBV28 with TRBJ1-5; unclear D gene. The CDR3 sequence is 16 residues long. The V end was cut by 6 bases, the J end by 4 bases, with 19 bases between. Germline CDR1 is MDHEN and CDR2 is SYDVKM. The CDR3 bases are TGTGCCAGCAGGATCCTATTCGGGGTTGGTAATCAGCCCCAGCATTTT. It translates to CASRILFGVGNQPQHF.

The V gene is TRBV23-1, the J gene TRBJ2-7; 10 bases agree with TRBD1. TRBV23-1 is annotated as an ORF whose role is uncertain. V was pared by 3 bases and J by 7 bases, with 6 bases of the junction left unmatched. The CDR3 is made up of 14 amino acids. CDR3 amino acids: CASSHSGTGVEQYV. DNA of the CDR3: TGCGCCAGCAGTCATTCCGGGACAGGGGTAGAGCAGTACGTC.

This clone appeared a few times. The V call is TRBV2, the J call TRBJ1-3, with TRBD1 matching over 8 bases. Germline assignment: CDR1 SNHLY and CDR2 FYNNEI. The CDR3 covers 15 residues. Trimming removed 8 bases from V and 2 bases from J; junction bases left unmatched: 8. The DNA for the CDR3 is TGTGCCAGCTCTCGACAGGGGAGAACTGGAAACACCATATATTTT. It codes for CASSRQGRTGNTIYF.

This chain connects TRBV5-1 to TRBJ1-1; 7 bases line up with TRBD1. V shed 4 bases and J 1 base; nucleotides not matched to a gene: 13. CDR1 is SGHRS, CDR2 YFSETQ, per germline. This CDR3 comprises 17 residues. The CDR3 DNA sequence: TGCGCCAGCAGCGAACCCTTCCAGACAGGGAGGAACACTGAAGCTTTCTTT. Translating gives CASSEPFQTGRNTEAFF.

The chain carries TRBV29-1 and TRBJ1-1; D uncertain. CDR1 and CDR2 (germline): SQVTM, ANQGSEA. CDR3 length: 15 amino acids. V was trimmed by 5 bases and J by 0 bases, leaving 16 bases between them. CDR3 protein: CSVQVLTSMNTEAFF. DNA of the CDR3: TGCAGCGTTCAGGTCCTTACTTCCATGAACACTGAAGCTTTCTTT.

The chain employs TRBV3-1 (or the pseudogene TRBV3-2) and TRBJ2-5; TRBD1 agrees at 12 bases. With 0 bases clipped from V and 5 bases from J, the junction kept 7 bases outside the gene matches. The CDR3 has 17 residues. Germline values: CDR1 LGHDT, CDR2 YNNKEL (reference sequence). The CDR3 nucleotides read TGTGCCAGCAGCCAAGATGGGGACAGGGGGCAGTGGGAGACCCAGTACTTC. Translated, it gives CASSQDGDRGQWETQYF.